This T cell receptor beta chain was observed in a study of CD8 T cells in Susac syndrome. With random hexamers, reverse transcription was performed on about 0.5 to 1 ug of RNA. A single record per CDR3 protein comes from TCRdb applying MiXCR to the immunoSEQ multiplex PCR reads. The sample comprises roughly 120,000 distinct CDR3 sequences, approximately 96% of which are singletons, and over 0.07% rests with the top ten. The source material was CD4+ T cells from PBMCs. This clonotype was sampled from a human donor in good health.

The CDR3 here is CASSISGTASYEQYF. The CDR3 nucleotides read TGTGCCAGCAGCATCTCCGGGACAGCATCCTACGAGCAGTACTTC. The rearrangement links TRBV7-2 to TRBJ2-7; TRBD1 agrees at 7 bases. Germline CDR1 reads SGHTA; CDR2 reads FQGNSA. V dropped 5 bases and J dropped 1; count of bases not matched to a gene: 8. The CDR3 contains 15 residues.